The 26 T cell receptor beta chains given below trace back to one sample, sequenced in a study of cytotoxic CD8 clonotypes in ibrutinib-treated CLL. The method was immunoSEQ multiplex PCR; TCRdb's version includes in-frame clones alone and lacks a portion of them. The sample lists 25,000 to 30,000 clones; around 85% were seen once. This specimen was PBMCs, taken after 24 months of ibrutinib treatment. The receptors derive from a human donor with chronic lymphocytic leukemia.

V usage is TRBV15 and J usage is TRBJ1-6, with D maybe TRBD1 (5 bases). Germline V lookup: CDR1 LNHNV, CDR2 YYDKDF (reference sequence). Trimming removed 3 bases at V and 6 bases at J, with 15 bases between. This CDR3 spans 16 amino acids. In DNA, the CDR3 is TGTGCCACCAGCAGCGCGGGGGTCTGGGGTAATTCACCCCTCCACTTT. This gives the protein CATSSAGVWGNSPLHF.

V and J are TRBV18 and TRBJ2-7, with D unresolved. The germline gives CDR1 KGHSH, CDR2 LQKENI. The CDR3 consists of 15 residues. With 3 bases removed from V and 2 bases from J, the gap between germline ends came to 14 bases. DNA of the CDR3: TGTGCCAGCTCACCTCAACAAGGGAACCCCTACGAGCAGTACTTC. This translates into CASSPQQGNPYEQYF.

The chain combines TRBV6-6 with TRBJ2-7, with D perhaps matching TRBD2 (6 bases). The CDR3 length is 13 residues. CDR1 and CDR2 from the germline V gene are MNHNY and SVGAGI (reference sequence). V gave up 4 bases and J gave up 5 bases, with 12 bases separating them. The DNA for the CDR3 is TGTGCCAGCAGTTTCACGAGGACTAACGAGCAGTACTTC. It specifies CASSFTRTNEQYF.

This chain uses TRBV7-3 with TRBJ1-2; a weak D match, TRBD1 (6 bases). The V end lost 5 bases, the J end lost 8 bases, and 18 bases lay between the germline ends. There are 14 residues in the CDR3. CDR1 and CDR2 from the germline V gene are SGHTA and FQGTGA. In DNA form, the CDR3 reads TGTGCCAGCAGCCCACCCGCACAGGGTGGGGGCTACACCTTC. Translated: CASSPPAQGGGYTF.

This chain connects TRBV19 to TRBJ1-2; maybe TRBD1 (6 bases). The V gene lost 6 bases and the J gene lost 2 bases, with 16 bases spanning the gap. Germline CDR1 LNHDA, CDR2 SQIVND (reference sequence). CDR3 length equals 15 residues. The CDR3 is CASRSYQGLNYGYTF. As DNA, the CDR3 is TGTGCCAGTAGGTCCTATCAGGGGCTGAACTATGGCTACACCTTC.

This sequence joins TRBV10-3 and TRBJ1-5; the D gene is possibly TRBD1 (6 bases). V shed 4 bases and J shed 7 bases, with 17 bases lying between them. The CDR3 consists of 15 residues. CDR1 and CDR2 (germline): ENHRY, SYGVKD. The chain's CDR3 is CAISAGPGEEQPQHF. CDR3 DNA sequence: TGTGCCATCAGTGCTGGACCAGGGGAAGAACAGCCCCAGCATTTT.

This clone was observed once. The chain joins TRBV28 to TRBJ1-5; perhaps TRBD1 as D (6 bases). The germline gives CDR1 MDHEN, CDR2 SYDVKM. Trimming cost V 5 bases and J 7 bases, with 21 bases left between them. The CDR3 loop spans 16 amino acids. This CDR3 is CASSGRHRVVLQPQHF. In DNA form, the CDR3 reads TGTGCCAGCAGTGGACGACACAGGGTCGTATTGCAGCCCCAGCATTTT.

This chain links TRBV18 with TRBJ2-7; the match to TRBD1 covers 11 bases. The CDR3 spans 14 residues. Germline CDR1 reads KGHSH; CDR2 reads LQKENI. With V trimmed by 6 bases and J by 3 bases, 4 bases remained unmatched. CDR3 in DNA: TGTGCCAGCTCCTACGGGACAGGGGGCTACGAGCAGTACTTC. This codes for CASSYGTGGYEQYF.

In this sample, this clone turned up once. This chain links TRBV18 with TRBJ2-5; 9 bases line up with TRBD1. V dropped 3 bases and J dropped 5; count of bases not matched to a gene: 7. CDR1 KGHSH and CDR2 LQKENI come from the germline V gene. CDR3 length: 15 residues. Here the CDR3 reads CASSPAPGTGETQYF. The CDR3 DNA reads TGTGCCAGCTCACCGGCCCCCGGGACAGGGGAGACCCAGTACTTC.

This chain uses TRBV19 with TRBJ2-1, with D possibly TRBD2 on 6 matching bases. CDR3 length equals 15 residues. Trimming cost V 3 bases and J 7 bases, with 16 bases left between them. The V gene's germline CDR1 is LNHDA and CDR2 SQIVND (reference sequence). The CDR3 loop is CASSMGRGGGNEQFF. The CDR3 DNA reads as TGTGCCAGTAGTATGGGGCGGGGAGGCGGAAATGAGCAGTTCTTC.

This clone was seen only a few times. This chain joins TRBV6-6 and TRBJ2-1; D uncertain. V was trimmed by 6 bases and J by 9 bases, leaving 12 bases between them. CDR1 is MNHNY and CDR2 is SVGAGI in the germline V gene (reference sequence). This CDR3 contains 12 residues. In nucleotides, the CDR3 is TGTGCCAGCAGCCGACAACTCAGTGAGCAGTTCTTC. This codes for CASSRQLSEQFF.

For this clone: This sample also contains other DNA sequences that code for the same CDR3. The CDR3 loop is CASSLGAGVGYTF. The CDR3 DNA reads as TGTGCCAGCAGCTTAGGAGCTGGGGTTGGCTACACCTTC. The chain links TRBV7-6 to TRBJ1-2, with unresolved D. Trimming cost V 1 base and J 7 bases, with 10 bases left between them. Germline assignment: CDR1 SGHVS and CDR2 FNYEAQ. This CDR3 contains 13 residues.

This clone was seen just once. V gene TRBV7-8 combines with J gene TRBJ1-5; D gene ambiguous. CDR1 is SGHVS and CDR2 is FQNEAQ in the germline V gene. The CDR3 loop spans 14 amino acids. V lost 1 base and J lost 9, with 13 bases in between. CDR3 DNA: TGTGCCAGCAGCTTAGTTCCACCCCTAGGGCCCCAGCATTTT. Translating it yields CASSLVPPLGPQHF.

This chain links TRBV30 with TRBJ2-7, with D tentatively TRBD2 (6 bases). The germline V gene has CDR1 GTSNPN and CDR2 SVGIG (reference sequence). The CDR3 runs to 14 residues. V lost 2 bases and J 6 bases, leaving 17 bases between the germline ends. CDR3 nucleotides: TGTGCCTGGAGTACCGGGGGTGGGGGTTTCGAGCAGTACTTC. It encodes CAWSTGGGGFEQYF.

V usage is TRBV5-6 and J usage is TRBJ2-3, with D uncertain. The ends were cut back, 4 bases at V and 7 bases at J, with 7 bases in the middle. Germline-derived CDR1 and CDR2 are SGHDT and YYEEEE. The CDR3 is 11 residues long. The CDR3: CASSLRNTQYF. The CDR3 DNA reads as TGTGCCAGCAGCCTACGGAATACGCAGTATTTT. The full variable domain, in which reference TRBV5-6 and TRBJ2-3 provide the parts outside the CDR3, is DAGVTQSPTHLIKTRGQQVTLRCSPKSGHDTVSWYQQALGQGPQFIFQYYEEEERQRGNFPDRFSGHQFPNYSSELNVNALLLGDSALYLCASSLRNTQYFGPGTRLTVL.

The chain joins TRBV7-3 to TRBJ1-2; D gene ambiguous. This CDR3 contains 15 residues. The germline V gene has CDR1 SGHTA and CDR2 FQGTGA. Deletions cut 2 bases from V and 2 bases from J, with 12 bases between. CDR3 nucleotide sequence: TGTGCCAGCAGCTTATTCGTCTTACAGAACTATGGCTACACCTTC. It codes for CASSLFVLQNYGYTF.

The chain is built from TRBV29-1 and TRBJ1-1; TRBD1 matches 12 bases. This CDR3 is built from 13 residues. Germline trimming cut 3 bases from V and 8 bases from J; bases unmatched to any gene: 4. Germline V gene sequence: CDR1 SQVTM, CDR2 ANQGSEA. The DNA of the CDR3 is TGCAGCGTTGAGGGGACAGGGGGCTACGAAGCTTTCTTT. Amino acid sequence: CSVEGTGGYEAFF. The full variable domain, in which reference TRBV29-1 and TRBJ1-1 provide the parts outside the CDR3, is SAVISQKPSRDICQRGTSLTIQCQVDSQVTMMFWYRQQPGQSLTLIATANQGSEATYESGFVIDKFPISRPNLTFSTLTVSNMSPEDSSIYLCSVEGTGGYEAFFGQGTRLTVV.

The V call is TRBV27, the J call TRBJ2-2; 11 nucleotides match TRBD1. With 6 bases clipped from V and 6 bases from J, the junction kept 12 bases outside the gene matches. The CDR3 sequence is 17 residues long. In germline, CDR1 is MNHEY, CDR2 SMNVEV (reference sequence). CDR3 residues: CASRGTGGWGGAGELFF. CDR3 DNA: TGTGCCAGCAGAGGGACAGGGGGGTGGGGTGGCGCCGGGGAGCTGTTTTTT.

The chain carries TRBV14 and TRBJ1-4; 7 bases are a match to TRBD1. Trimming took 2 bases from V and 4 from J; bases not matched to a gene: 4. The CDR3 spans 15 residues. Looked up from germline, CDR1 is SGHDN and CDR2 is FVKESK. CDR3 amino acids: CASSQQQGNNEKLFF. CDR3 in DNA: TGTGCCAGCAGCCAACAACAGGGGAATAATGAAAAACTGTTTTTT. The full variable domain, rest sourced from reference TRBV14 and TRBJ1-4, is EAGVTQFPSHSVIEKGQTVTLRCDPISGHDNLYWYRRVMGKEIKFLLHFVKESKQDESGMPNNRFLAERTGGTYSTLKVQPAELEDSGVYFCASSQQQGNNEKLFFGSGTQLSVL.

The V call is TRBV7-8, the J call TRBJ2-1; the D gene is possibly TRBD2 (6 bases). Per the germline V gene, CDR1 is SGHVS and CDR2 is FQNEAQ. V dropped 5 bases and J dropped 4 bases, with 15 bases sitting between them. This CDR3 has 15 residues. CDR3 sequence (DNA): TGTGCCAGCAGCGCGTCATCCGGGACTTACAATGAGCAGTTCTTC. This sequence encodes CASSASSGTYNEQFF.

This clone showed up just once. This chain connects TRBV18 to TRBJ1-3; TRBD1 agrees at 8 bases. The CDR3 consists of 15 residues. V was clipped by 3 bases and J by 4 bases; unmatched bases: 5. CDR1 is KGHSH, CDR2 LQKENI, per germline. CDR3 residues: CASSPDRGSGNTIYF. CDR3 coding DNA: TGTGCCAGCTCACCCGACAGGGGAAGCGGAAACACCATATATTTT.

The V gene is TRBV4-1, the J gene TRBJ1-3; D might be TRBD1 (5 bases). Trimming took 3 bases from V and 0 from J, leaving 6 bases between them. CDR1 and CDR2 (germline): MGHRA, YSYEKL. The CDR3 runs to 14 residues. The CDR3 DNA reads as TGCGCCAGCAGCCAGGGGACCTCTGGAAACACCATATATTTT. This translates into CASSQGTSGNTIYF.

This clone was detected a few times. V is TRBV2 and J is TRBJ2-1, with D perhaps TRBD1 (6 bases). Germline CDR1 reads SNHLY; CDR2 reads FYNNEI. V dropped 7 bases and J dropped 5 bases, with 9 bases sitting between them. This CDR3 has 12 residues. CDR3 sequence (DNA): TGTGCCAGCAACAGGGTTCACAATGAGCAGTTCTTC. Translating gives CASNRVHNEQFF.

The chain links TRBV7-3 to TRBJ1-1; D gene ambiguous. CDR1 SGHTA and CDR2 FQGTGA come from the germline V gene. V was clipped by 0 bases and J by 4 bases, with 6 bases between them. The CDR3 length is 13 residues. The DNA for the CDR3 is TGTGCCAGCAGCTTAACGTTCGGCACTGAAGCTTTCTTT. This gives the protein CASSLTFGTEAFF.

This rearrangement joins TRBV28 to TRBJ1-3; possibly TRBD1 for D (5 bases). Trimming cost V 4 bases and J 4 bases, with 11 bases left between them. The CDR3 covers 14 residues. Germline V gene sequence: CDR1 MDHEN, CDR2 SYDVKM. The CDR3, as DNA: TGTGCCAGCAGTTCGGGGACGGGGGGAAACACCATATATTTT. This encodes CASSSGTGGNTIYF.

The rearrangement uses TRBV7-3 and TRBJ1-6; D perhaps matches TRBD1 (5 bases). This CDR3 region has 15 residues. CDR1 is SGHTA, CDR2 FQGTGA, per germline. Trimming took off 6 bases at V and 10 bases at J, with 19 bases between the two ends. CDR3 amino acids: CASSPVGGLGSPLHF. Written as DNA, the CDR3 is TGTGCCAGCAGTCCTGTCGGGGGGTTGGGCTCACCCCTCCACTTT.